This T cell receptor beta chain was identified in a study of CD8+ T cells in alopecia areata. This clone was observed a few times. The treatment here: oral pan-JAK inhibitor, 5-10 mg twice daily. TCR sequencing used cDNA made by reverse transcription of extracted RNA. Profiled with immunoSEQ multiplex PCR; TCRdb holds only in-frame clones, not every one. Of 250,000 to 350,000 clones listed, around three fifths are singletons. Source: CD4+ T cells sorted from blood, taken between weeks 51 and 54, from a patient treated with tofacitinib. The receptor's source is a human donor with alopecia areata.

CDR3 in DNA: TGTGCCAGCAGCGTAGACCCGGGGGCAGGCTACGAGCAGTACTTC. Translating gives CASSVDPGAGYEQYF. The genes are TRBV9 and TRBJ2-7, with D tentatively TRBD1 or TRBD2 (6 bases each). V lost 0 bases and J 3 bases, leaving 13 bases between the germline ends. The CDR3 totals 15 residues. In germline, CDR1 is SGDLS, CDR2 YYNGEE.